The sequence of this TCR beta chain was determined in a study of blood T cell repertoires in COVID-19. TCRdb's copy holds only in-frame clones and misses some; the assay was immunoSEQ multiplex PCR. Among more than 110,000 clones listed, around 82% were seen once. CDR3 length: 18 residues. Trimming took 6 bases from V and 5 from J; bases not matched to a gene: 15. Germline V lookup: CDR1 KGHSH, CDR2 LQKENI. Sequenced sample: peripheral blood. This receptor was obtained from a human donor in a cohort sampled during active COVID-19. The chain recombines TRBV18 with TRBJ2-1; 11 nucleotides line up with TRBD1. CDR3 region: CASSPGQGGTFGHNEQFF. CDR3 nucleotide sequence: TGTGCCAGCTCCCCGGGACAGGGGGGGACCTTCGGACACAATGAGCAGTTCTTC.